The TCR beta chain under discussion was sequenced for a study of blood T cell repertoires in COVID-19. About the research overall: The origin of the acute and convalescent COVID-19 samples was the United States, Italy and Spain. T cells, B-cell-depleted T cells, or PBMCs provided the cDNA or gDNA that served as material.

In the original analysis: Researchers report that nucleated cell counts were estimated from reference gene primer amplification. The protocol was immunoSEQ multiplex PCR, while the TCRdb copy is restricted to in-frame clones and leaves out a portion. From that table come the V and J calls and clone size; the DNA was used to work out D and trimming. The sample has 400,000 to 450,000 clones; about 91% are singletons. The germline V gene has CDR1 SGHTA and CDR2 FQGNSA. The V end lost 5 bases, the J end lost 2 bases, and 7 bases lay between the germline ends. CDR3 length equals 13 residues. This TCR was sampled from a woman between 45 and 65 years old with COVID-19, enrolled during active disease. Sequencing was performed on peripheral blood. V and J are TRBV7-2 and TRBJ1-5; D is unclear. The CDR3 bases are TGTGCCAGCAGCCCGAGTCGCAATCAGCCCCAGCATTTT. Translated, it gives CASSPSRNQPQHF.